This T cell receptor beta chain was captured by sequencing in a study of blood T cell repertoires in COVID-19. Across the whole study: Samples of COVID-19 (acute and convalescent) were obtained from the United States, Italy and Spain.

Grouping used clinical history reported by participants in a survey and questionnaire. Sequenced by immunoSEQ multiplex PCR; TCRdb stores in-frame clones only, minus some. Of around 200,000 clones in the sample, roughly 82% were seen once. This clone appeared once. The origin of this receptor is a man aged 40-55 years with acute COVID-19. The sequenced material came from PBMCs or T cells enriched from blood (not recorded which).

This CDR3 is CAMQGTQEETQYF. DNA of the CDR3: TGTGCCATGCAAGGGACACAAGAAGAGACCCAGTACTTC. This sequence joins TRBV10-3 and TRBJ2-5; weak D call: TRBD1 (6 bases). Germline CDR1 ENHRY, CDR2 SYGVKD. There are 13 residues in the CDR3. The V gene lost 9 bases and the J gene lost 3 bases, with 14 bases spanning the gap.